This TCR beta chain was profiled in a study of T cells in Graves' hyperthyroidism and ophthalmopathy. Study-wide background: Blood was drawn when the patient was first diagnosed and still untreated.

V lost 2 bases, J lost 2 bases, and 8 bases stayed unmatched. The CDR3 has 17 amino acids. Germline V CDR1 and CDR2: MNHEY, SVGEGT. RNA transcripts served as the template for amplifying TCR beta CDR3 regions. The HTBI set primed first-round TCR CDR3 RT-PCR. TCRdb processed the multiplex PCR reads anew with MiXCR; each CDR3 protein has one entry. The sample has hundreds of thousands of distinct CDR3 sequences; approximately 13% are singletons. This TCR was recovered from a woman between 18 and 29 years old with Graves' hyperthyroidism. The J gene is TRBJ2-2, the V gene TRBV6-2 or TRBV6-3; 7 nucleotides line up with TRBD2. The source material was blood. CDR3 protein: CASSYQDPGGNTGELFF. CDR3 nucleotide sequence: TGTGCCAGCAGTTACCAGGACCCGGGGGGAAACACCGGGGAGCTGTTTTTT.